Listed below are T cell receptor beta chains from one sample, sequenced in a study of PD-1 blockade in classical Hodgkin lymphoma. Here immunoSEQ multiplex PCR was the method, and the copy in TCRdb shows in-frame clones only, minus some. The sample gives 50,000 to 65,000 clones, 70% to 90% of which show up once; about 8.3% is in the top ten. The sequences come from peripheral blood mononuclear cells (PBMCs), collected before the fourth cycle of nivolumab. The receptors originated from a human donor with classical Hodgkin lymphoma. CDR3s include the opening cysteine and the closing phenylalanine or tryptophan. The D gene is left open where the match is weak. Clone sizes are given selectively: once, few, many, or a class where the clone is expanded.

.	TRBV28	TRBD1	TRBJ1-4	TGTGCCAGCAGGGAAGGGGGCTTAACTAATGAAAAACTGTTTTTT	CASREGGLTNEKLFF
.	TRBV14	.	TRBJ1-1	TGTGCCAGCAGCCATCCCGGGCCCCTAGGTAACACTGAAGCTTTCTTT	CASSHPGPLGNTEAFF
.	TRBV5-4	TRBD1	TRBJ2-7	TGTGCCAGCAGCTTTCGGGACAGTCACACCTACGAGCAGTACTTC	CASSFRDSHTYEQYF
.	TRBV7-9	.	TRBJ1-3	TGTGCCAGCAGCTTGGGAAACACCATATATTTT	CASSLGNTIYF
.	TRBV5-3	.	TRBJ1-1	TGTGCCAGATCCCCCCCCGAAGCTTTCTTT	CARSPPEAFF
.	TRBV11-2	.	TRBJ1-2	TGTGCCAGCAGCCATCGGGACTGGCAGGCTTCTAGTAATGGCTACACCTTC	CASSHRDWQASSNGYTF
.	TRBV9	TRBD2	TRBJ2-1	TGTGCCAGCAGCGTGCTGGCTAGCGGGGGTTCGGGAGAGCAGTTCTTC	CASSVLASGGSGEQFF
.	TRBV6-1	.	TRBJ1-2	TGTGCCAGCGCCCTGAGACATGGCTACACCTTC	CASALRHGYTF
once	TRBV5-1	.	TRBJ1-2	TGCGCCAGCAGCCCAACCGCCCCACGAGGCTACACCTTC	CASSPTAPRGYTF
.	TRBV6-6	TRBD1	TRBJ2-7	TGTGCCAGCAGGACCGGGACAGGGTTTCACGAGCAGTACTTC	CASRTGTGFHEQYF
.	TRBV5-1	TRBD2	TRBJ2-7	TGCGCCAGCGGTAGCGGGGGGGCCTACGAGCAGTACTTC	CASGSGGAYEQYF
.	TRBV10-3	TRBD1	TRBJ1-2	TGTGCCATCAGTGATACTCAGGGGGTAGACTATGGCTACACCTTC	CAISDTQGVDYGYTF
.	TRBV28	TRBD1	TRBJ2-7	TGTGCCAGCAGGTCCGGGACAGGGGTGTACGAGCAGTACTTC	CASRSGTGVYEQYF
.	TRBV30	TRBD1	TRBJ1-1	TGTGCCTGGAGTCCGTGGACAGGGGATGAAGCTTTCTTT	CAWSPWTGDEAFF
.	TRBV6-1	.	TRBJ2-7	TGTGCCAGCACTGAGGGAGTCTGGGAGCAGTACTTC	CASTEGVWEQYF
.	TRBV5-8	.	TRBJ2-5	TGTGCCAGCAGCTTGGAGTTGGGACAAAAAGAGACCCAGTACTTC	CASSLELGQKETQYF
few	TRBV7-9	.	TRBJ1-5	TGTGCCAGCGGACCCGGGGACATACGGAGCCAGCCCCAGCATTTT	CASGPGDIRSQPQHF
.	TRBV6-6	.	TRBJ1-6	TGTGCCAGCAGCCTTGGTTCGACGGTGAATTCACCCCTCCACTTT	CASSLGSTVNSPLHF
.	TRBV19	.	TRBJ1-1	TGTGCCAGTAGTATTGGGGTCGGGACTGAAGCTTTCTTT	CASSIGVGTEAFF
.	TRBV2	.	TRBJ2-7	TGTGCCAGCAGGCTCACGAGCTCCTACGAGCAGTACTTC	CASRLTSSYEQYF
.	TRBV19	TRBD1	TRBJ2-7	TGTGCCAGTAGTTACGGGACAGGGAATCGGGAGCAGTACTTC	CASSYGTGNREQYF
once	TRBV14	TRBD2	TRBJ2-1	TGTGCCAGCAGCCAAGATAGACTGACTAGCGGGGGGCGGTCTATCAATGAGCAGTTCTTC	CASSQDRLTSGGRSINEQFF
once	TRBV7-9	.	TRBJ2-1	TGTGCCAGCAGCTTAGCGGAGAGCTCCTACAATGAGCAGTTCTTC	CASSLAESSYNEQFF
.	TRBV6-6	.	TRBJ2-1	TGTGCCAGCAGTGGTCCCCCCGGACCCAACAATGAGCAGTTCTTC	CASSGPPGPNNEQFF
.	TRBV11-2	TRBD1	TRBJ1-2	TGTGCCAGCAGCTTAGAAGCGGACAGGGGGTTTAGTAACTATGGCTACACCTTC	CASSLEADRGFSNYGYTF
few	TRBV19	.	TRBJ1-1	TGTGCCAGTGGTCCGAACACTGAAGCTTTCTTT	CASGPNTEAFF
.	TRBV5-1	.	TRBJ1-5	TGCGCCAGCAGCTTGGAGGGGGGCAGCAATCAGCCCCAGCATTTT	CASSLEGGSNQPQHF
.	TRBV7-9	TRBD1	TRBJ1-1	TGTGCCAGCAGCAGGGGGCGCGGGAACACTGAAGCTTTCTTT	CASSRGRGNTEAFF
.	TRBV15	.	TRBJ2-7	TGTGCCACCAGCAGAGCGGGCGCCGGTTACGAGCAGTACTTC	CATSRAGAGYEQYF
.	TRBV19	TRBD2	TRBJ2-3	TGTGCCAGTAGTATCCGGACTAGCGGGAACACAGATACGCAGTATTTT	CASSIRTSGNTDTQYF
.	TRBV7-9	.	TRBJ2-2	TGTGCCAGCAGCTTACTCAGGGTCAACACCGGGGAGCTGTTTTTT	CASSLLRVNTGELFF
.	TRBV25-1	.	TRBJ1-1	TGTGCCAGCAGTGAAAGTTTCCGAGGCACTGAAGCTTTCTTT	CASSESFRGTEAFF